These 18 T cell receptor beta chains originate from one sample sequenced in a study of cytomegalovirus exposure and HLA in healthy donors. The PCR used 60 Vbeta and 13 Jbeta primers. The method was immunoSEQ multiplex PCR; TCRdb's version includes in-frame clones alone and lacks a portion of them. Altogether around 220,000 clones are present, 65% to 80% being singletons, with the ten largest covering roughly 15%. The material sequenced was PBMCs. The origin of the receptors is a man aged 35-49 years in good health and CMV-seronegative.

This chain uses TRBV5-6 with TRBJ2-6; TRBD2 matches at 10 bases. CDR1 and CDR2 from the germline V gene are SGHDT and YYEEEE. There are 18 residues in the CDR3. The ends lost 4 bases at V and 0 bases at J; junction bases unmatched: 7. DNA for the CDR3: TGTGCCAGCAGCCACTTACTAGCGGGGAGCTCTGGGGCCAACGTCCTGACTTTC. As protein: CASSHLLAGSSGANVLTF.

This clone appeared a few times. CDR3 DNA: TGTGCCAGCAGCCTACATTCCGGGACAGCAACCACAGATACGCAGTATTTT. Its protein is CASSLHSGTATTDTQYF. The chain joins TRBV5-5 to TRBJ2-3, with 7 bases lining up with TRBD1. The CDR3 extends over 17 amino acids. V was pared by 4 bases and J by 2 bases, with 13 bases of the junction left unmatched. Germline values: CDR1 SGHKS, CDR2 YYEKEE (reference sequence).

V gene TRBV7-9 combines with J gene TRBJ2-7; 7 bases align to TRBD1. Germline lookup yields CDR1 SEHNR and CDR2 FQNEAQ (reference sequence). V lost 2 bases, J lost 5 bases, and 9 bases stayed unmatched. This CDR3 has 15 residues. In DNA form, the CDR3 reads TGTGCCAGCAGCTTACGTCAGGGGGTCGAGAACGAGCAGTACTTC. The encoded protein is CASSLRQGVENEQYF.

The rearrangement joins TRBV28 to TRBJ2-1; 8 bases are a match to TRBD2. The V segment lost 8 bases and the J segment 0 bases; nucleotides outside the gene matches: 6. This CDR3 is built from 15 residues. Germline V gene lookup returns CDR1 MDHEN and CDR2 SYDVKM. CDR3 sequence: CASWGSGSSYNEQFF. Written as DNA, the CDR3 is TGTGCCAGCTGGGGAAGCGGGAGCTCCTACAATGAGCAGTTCTTC.

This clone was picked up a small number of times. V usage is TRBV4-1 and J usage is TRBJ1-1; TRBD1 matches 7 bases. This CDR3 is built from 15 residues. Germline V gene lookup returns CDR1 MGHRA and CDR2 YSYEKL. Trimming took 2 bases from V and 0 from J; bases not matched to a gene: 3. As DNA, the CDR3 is TGCGCCAGCAGCCAACGGGACAGTTTGAACACTGAAGCTTTCTTT. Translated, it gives CASSQRDSLNTEAFF.

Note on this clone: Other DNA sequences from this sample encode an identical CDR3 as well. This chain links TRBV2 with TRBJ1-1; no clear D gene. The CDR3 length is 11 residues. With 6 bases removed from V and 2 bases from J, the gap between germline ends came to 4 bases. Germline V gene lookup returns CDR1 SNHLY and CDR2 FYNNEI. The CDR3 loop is CASRLNTEAFF. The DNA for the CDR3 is TGTGCCAGCAGATTAAACACTGAAGCTTTCTTT.

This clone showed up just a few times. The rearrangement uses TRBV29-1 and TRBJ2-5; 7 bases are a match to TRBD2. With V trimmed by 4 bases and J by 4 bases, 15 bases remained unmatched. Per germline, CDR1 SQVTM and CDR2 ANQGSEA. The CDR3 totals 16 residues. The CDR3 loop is CSVGLTRGGPSETQYF. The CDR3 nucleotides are TGCAGCGTTGGCCTTACTAGGGGAGGGCCCTCAGAGACCCAGTACTTC.

CDR3 in amino acids: CASTQLGGKGAGELFF. The CDR3 DNA is TGTGCCAGCACCCAACTGGGAGGGAAGGGGGCCGGGGAGCTGTTTTTT. The chain combines TRBV27 with TRBJ2-2; D may be TRBD2 (7 bases). CDR3 length: 16 residues. The V gene's germline CDR1 is MNHEY and CDR2 SMNVEV (reference sequence). V was pared by 7 bases and J by 6 bases, with 21 bases between.

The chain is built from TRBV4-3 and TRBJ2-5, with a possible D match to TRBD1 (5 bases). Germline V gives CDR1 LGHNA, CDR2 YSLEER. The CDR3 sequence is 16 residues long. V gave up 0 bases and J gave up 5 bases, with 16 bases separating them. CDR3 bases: TGCGCCAGCAGCCAAGATCTCTCCCCAGGGTTGGAGACCCAGTACTTC. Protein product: CASSQDLSPGLETQYF.

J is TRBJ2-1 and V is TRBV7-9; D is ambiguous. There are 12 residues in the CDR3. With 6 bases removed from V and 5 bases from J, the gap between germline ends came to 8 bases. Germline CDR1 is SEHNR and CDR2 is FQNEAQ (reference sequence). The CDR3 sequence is CASSFLNNEQFF. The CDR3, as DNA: TGTGCCAGCAGTTTTCTAAACAATGAGCAGTTCTTC. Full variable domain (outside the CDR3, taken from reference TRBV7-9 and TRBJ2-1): DTGVSQNPRHKITKRGQNVTFRCDPISEHNRLYWYRQTLGQGPEFLTYFQNEAQLEKSRLLSDRFSAERPKGSFSTLEIQRTEQGDSAMYLCASSFLNNEQFFGPGTRLTVL.

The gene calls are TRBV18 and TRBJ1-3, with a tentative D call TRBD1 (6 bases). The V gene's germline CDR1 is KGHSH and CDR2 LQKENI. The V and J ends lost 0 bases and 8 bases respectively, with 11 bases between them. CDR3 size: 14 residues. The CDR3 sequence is CASSPPDSLYTIYF. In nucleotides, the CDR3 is TGTGCCAGCTCACCACCGGACAGCCTCTACACCATATATTTT.

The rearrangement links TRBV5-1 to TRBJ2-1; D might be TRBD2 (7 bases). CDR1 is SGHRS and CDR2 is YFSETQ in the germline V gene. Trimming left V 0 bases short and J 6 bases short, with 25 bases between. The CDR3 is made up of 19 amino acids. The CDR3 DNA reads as TGCGCCAGCAGCTTGGCACCCAACTTGGGGGGGCGCATCCGCAATGAGCAGTTCTTC. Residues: CASSLAPNLGGRIRNEQFF.

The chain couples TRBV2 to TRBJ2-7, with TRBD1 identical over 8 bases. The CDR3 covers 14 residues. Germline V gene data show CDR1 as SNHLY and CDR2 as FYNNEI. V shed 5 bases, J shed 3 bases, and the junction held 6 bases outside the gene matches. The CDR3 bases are TGTGCCAGCAGTTCCAGACAGGGGTTCTACGAGCAGTACTTC. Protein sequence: CASSSRQGFYEQYF.

The CDR3 DNA follows: TGTGCCAGCAGCCTGGACAGGGGGTATAATTCACCCCTCCACTTT. Amino acid sequence: CASSLDRGYNSPLHF. The J gene is TRBJ1-6, the V gene TRBV4-2; TRBD1 matches at 10 bases. Germline CDR1 and CDR2: LGHNA and YNFKEQ. The CDR3 length is 15 residues. V dropped 4 bases and J dropped 4; count of bases not matched to a gene: 1.

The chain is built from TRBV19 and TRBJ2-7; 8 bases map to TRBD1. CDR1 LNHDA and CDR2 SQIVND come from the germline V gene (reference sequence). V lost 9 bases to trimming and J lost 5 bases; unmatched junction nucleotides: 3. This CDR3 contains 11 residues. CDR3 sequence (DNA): TGTGCCAGCCGGACAGGGAACGAGCAGTACTTC. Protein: CASRTGNEQYF.

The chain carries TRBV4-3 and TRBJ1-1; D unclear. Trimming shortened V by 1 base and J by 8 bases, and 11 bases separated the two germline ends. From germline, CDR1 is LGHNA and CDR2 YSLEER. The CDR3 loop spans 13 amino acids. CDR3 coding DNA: TGCGCCAGCAGCCAAGTAACAGCCCGAGAAGCTTTCTTT. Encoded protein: CASSQVTAREAFF.

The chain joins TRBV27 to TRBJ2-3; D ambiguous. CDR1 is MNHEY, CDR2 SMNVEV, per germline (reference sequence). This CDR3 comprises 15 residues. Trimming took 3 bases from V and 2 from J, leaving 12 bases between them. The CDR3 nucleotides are TGTGCCAGCAGTTTGGGCCAGACCTACACAGATACGCAGTATTTT. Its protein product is CASSLGQTYTDTQYF.

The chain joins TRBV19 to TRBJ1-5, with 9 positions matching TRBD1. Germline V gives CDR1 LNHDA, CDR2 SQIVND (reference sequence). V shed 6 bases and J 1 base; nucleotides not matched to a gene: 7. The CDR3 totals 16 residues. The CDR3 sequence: CASSRRDRVSNQPQHF. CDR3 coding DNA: TGTGCCAGTAGCCGACGGGACAGGGTAAGCAATCAGCCCCAGCATTTT.